This passage covers 21 T cell receptor beta chains from one sample sequenced in a study of blood T cell repertoires in COVID-19. TCRdb's table, derived via immunoSEQ multiplex PCR, lists solely in-frame clones and lacks some. Among around 260,000 clones, approximately 86% were seen once, and the ten largest hold just under 2%. Sequenced input: peripheral blood. These receptor sequences come from a man aged 25-45 years with active or convalescent COVID-19.

Comments on this clone: Compared with germline, one end of the junction differs, possibly owing to a read error. The genes are TRBV19 and TRBJ2-2, with a possible D match to TRBD2 (7 bases). CDR3 size: 16 residues. Germline V lookup: CDR1 LNHDA, CDR2 SQIVND (reference sequence). This chain's CDR3 is CASRIGGLRGTGELFF. CDR3 DNA sequence: TGTGCCAGTCGTATCGGGGGGCTTCGGGGGACCGGGGAGCTGTTTTTT.

This clone was counted once. This chain connects TRBV21-1 to TRBJ2-3; the DNA was not used to check the table's D call, TRBD2. TRBV21-1 is a pseudogene. This CDR3 has 12 residues. The CDR3 DNA sequence: TGTGCCAGCACCCGGTCCCCAGATACGCAGTATTTT. Its translation is CASTRSPDTQYF.

This clone was counted a single time. The rearrangement links TRBV27 to TRBJ2-1, with D perhaps matching TRBD2 (6 bases). V dropped 5 bases and J dropped 8 bases, with 22 bases sitting between them. The germline V gene has CDR1 MNHEY and CDR2 SMNVEV (reference sequence). The CDR3 has 16 residues. The CDR3 coding sequence is TGTGCCAGCAGTCCTGAGGGACTGGTATCTTCAGATGAGCAGTTCTTC. Encoded protein: CASSPEGLVSSDEQFF.

This clone was counted a single time. The V and J genes are TRBV10-1 and TRBJ2-1, with 7 bases fitting TRBD1. This CDR3 has 15 amino acids. V gave up 4 bases and J gave up 0 bases; unmatched junction bases: 3. CDR1 is WNHNN, CDR2 SYGVQD, per germline (reference sequence). This CDR3 is CASSGGGSSYNEQFF. CDR3 bases: TGCGCCAGCAGTGGAGGGGGCAGCTCCTACAATGAGCAGTTCTTC.

The V gene is TRBV6-4, the J gene TRBJ1-2, with TRBD1 matching 8 bases. The germline gives CDR1 MRHNA, CDR2 SNTAGT. The CDR3 has 13 amino acids. V was clipped by 6 bases and J by 4 bases; unmatched bases: 4. The CDR3 nucleotides read TGTGCCAGCAGAGGACAGGGTAGCTATGGCTACACCTTC. This encodes CASRGQGSYGYTF.

The V gene is TRBV6-5, the J gene TRBJ2-1; TRBD2 aligns across 10 bases. CDR1 is MNHEY, CDR2 SVGAGI, per germline. The CDR3 is 15 residues long. Trimming removed 4 bases from V and 7 bases from J; junction bases left unmatched: 7. The CDR3 DNA follows: TGTGCCAGCAGTTCAAGCGGGGGGGCCACGAATGAGCAGTTCTTC. This translates into CASSSSGGATNEQFF.

The chain uses TRBV9 and TRBJ1-2, with 12 bases that match TRBD1. This CDR3 has 16 amino acids. Losses at the gene ends were 4 bases for V and 2 bases for J; bases not matched to a gene: 6. Per the germline V gene, CDR1 is SGDLS and CDR2 is YYNGEE. CDR3 bases: TGTGCCAGCAGCCCGGGACAGGGGGCGTCGAACTATGGCTACACCTTC. It codes for CASSPGQGASNYGYTF.

This chain links TRBV9 with TRBJ2-3; D may be TRBD1 (7 bases). Per germline, CDR1 SGDLS and CDR2 YYNGEE. Trimming stripped 3 bases from V and 2 bases from J, with 16 bases between. The CDR3 extends over 16 amino acids. The CDR3 region has the DNA TGTGCCAGCAGCGATACGACAGGGACTTCCACAGATACGCAGTATTTT. This encodes CASSDTTGTSTDTQYF.

The chain joins TRBV4-3 to TRBJ2-3; 11 bases map to TRBD2. Trimming removed 4 bases from V and 2 bases from J; junction bases left unmatched: 2. The CDR3 runs 15 residues. Germline CDR1 reads LGHNA; CDR2 reads YSLEER. The CDR3 sequence is CASSPLAGDTDTQYF. Written as DNA, the CDR3 is TGCGCCAGCAGCCCACTAGCGGGGGACACAGATACGCAGTATTTT.

The chain has TRBV6-6 and TRBJ1-2, with 7 bases identical to TRBD1. With 4 bases clipped from V and 4 bases from J, the junction kept 9 bases outside the gene matches. The CDR3 length is 15 residues. Germline CDR1 and CDR2: MNHNY and SVGAGI (reference sequence). This CDR3 reads CASSSTGEHGYGYTF. DNA for the CDR3: TGTGCCAGCAGTTCTACAGGGGAACACGGCTATGGCTACACCTTC.

The chain couples TRBV5-4 to TRBJ1-2, with TRBD1 matching 12 bases. This CDR3 spans 15 amino acids. The ends lost 0 bases at V and 9 bases at J; junction bases unmatched: 6. Germline CDR1 is SGHNT and CDR2 is YYREEE (reference sequence). CDR3 DNA: TGTGCCAGCAGCTTGGGGGGACAGGGGGCGTCCCGCTACACCTTC. Its protein product is CASSLGGQGASRYTF.

The table lists this clone with a count of one. The gene calls are TRBV7-9 and TRBJ1-2, with 8 bases identical to TRBD1. The CDR3 extends over 15 amino acids. CDR1 SEHNR and CDR2 FQNEAQ come from the germline V gene (reference sequence). V trimming: 1 base; J trimming: 6 bases; junction bases outside the gene matches: 7. The chain's CDR3 is CASSLGLDRGHGYTF. For the CDR3, the DNA is TGTGCCAGCAGCTTAGGCCTAGACAGGGGCCATGGCTACACCTTC.

The chain has TRBV10-1 and TRBJ2-2; the D gene is possibly TRBD2 (6 bases). The germline V gene has CDR1 WNHNN and CDR2 SYGVQD (reference sequence). The CDR3 has 13 residues. V lost 5 bases to trimming and J lost 7 bases, with 11 bases between them. CDR3 sequence: CASSPGRNGELFF. CDR3 in DNA: TGCGCCAGCAGTCCAGGGAGGAACGGGGAGCTGTTTTTT.

V gene TRBV13 combines with J gene TRBJ2-3; D perhaps matches TRBD2 (6 bases). The CDR3 is made up of 15 amino acids. CDR1 and CDR2 from the germline V gene are PRHDT and FYEKMQ (reference sequence). The V end lost 4 bases, the J end lost 3 bases, and 14 bases lay between the germline ends. The chain's CDR3 is CASSSRFGGTDTQYF. The CDR3 DNA is TGTGCCAGCAGCTCCCGTTTTGGGGGGACAGATACGCAGTATTTT.

V gene TRBV4-3 combines with J gene TRBJ2-1; D is unclear. CDR1 is LGHNA, CDR2 YSLEER, per germline. Trimming left V 0 bases short and J 4 bases short, with 10 bases between. The CDR3 runs to 15 residues. The CDR3 DNA is TGCGCCAGCAGCCAAGAGCGATCGATTTACAATGAGCAGTTCTTC. This encodes CASSQERSIYNEQFF.

J is TRBJ2-7 and V is TRBV4-3, with TRBD2 matching over 14 bases. V dropped 0 bases and J dropped 2; count of bases not matched to a gene: 9. Looked up from germline, CDR1 is LGHNA and CDR2 is YSLEER. This CDR3 comprises 19 residues. The CDR3 bases are TGCGCCAGCAGCCAAGATCTGCGGACTAGCGGGGGGAGGGCCTACGAGCAGTACTTC. Protein sequence: CASSQDLRTSGGRAYEQYF.

The chain recombines TRBV7-9 with TRBJ2-7, with a tentative D call TRBD2 (6 bases). CDR1 and CDR2 from the germline V gene are SEHNR and FQNEAQ (reference sequence). V was shortened by 1 base and J by 5 bases, with 9 bases between the two germline ends. This CDR3 is built from 13 residues. CDR3 in amino acids: CASSLEWGDEQYF. CDR3 DNA: TGTGCCAGCAGCTTAGAGTGGGGGGACGAGCAGTACTTC.

The chain uses TRBV6-5 and TRBJ1-2; TRBD1 agrees at 9 bases. Trimming cost V 8 bases and J 5 bases; bases outside gene matches: 6. Germline V CDR1 and CDR2: MNHEY, SVGAGI. The CDR3 runs to 13 residues. CDR3 in amino acids: CASASGTGYGYTF. The CDR3 DNA follows: TGTGCCAGCGCCTCCGGGACAGGGTATGGCTACACCTTC.

The CDR3 reads CASSQGEQGFGNTIYF. In DNA form, the CDR3 reads TGTGCCAGCAGCCAAGGCGAACAGGGTTTTGGAAACACCATATATTTT. J is TRBJ1-3 and V is TRBV3-1 (or the pseudogene TRBV3-2), with a weak D call TRBD1 (6 bases). With 1 base removed from V and 3 bases from J, the gap between germline ends came to 13 bases. The CDR3 extends over 16 amino acids. Germline CDR1 reads LGHDT; CDR2 reads YNNKEL (reference sequence).

The chain recombines TRBV6-1 with TRBJ1-1, with 10 bases fitting TRBD1. V lost 2 bases, J lost 0 bases, and 12 bases stayed unmatched. The length of the CDR3 is 19 residues. Germline lookup yields CDR1 MNHNS and CDR2 SASEGT. CDR3 nucleotides: TGTGCCAGCAGTGAAAAATTAGACAGGGGGCTAGGGATGAACACTGAAGCTTTCTTT. As protein: CASSEKLDRGLGMNTEAFF.

V is TRBV3-1 (or the pseudogene TRBV3-2) and J is TRBJ1-5; possible D gene TRBD1, 6 bases. The CDR3 contains 14 residues. V lost 2 bases, J lost 4 bases, and 9 bases lay in between. Germline V gene lookup returns CDR1 LGHDT and CDR2 YNNKEL (reference sequence). The CDR3 DNA is TGTGCCAGCAGCCAAACAGGGTGGAATCAGCCCCAGCATTTT. Its translation: CASSQTGWNQPQHF.